This TCR beta chain was documented in a study of shared clonotypes between healthy human individuals. Study details: For every donor, three CD4 naive, three CD4 memory, two CD8 naive and one CD8 memory plates were used.

At a deep level, the assay was run. TCRdb's table, derived via immunoSEQ multiplex PCR, lists solely in-frame clones and lacks some. The sample lists about 800,000 clones; 96% were seen once. This clone was counted a single time. Its antigen remains unidentified. With 0 bases clipped from V and 4 bases from J, the junction kept 12 bases outside the gene matches. This CDR3 is 17 amino acids long. Per germline, CDR1 SGHNT and CDR2 YYREEE (reference sequence). Naive CD8 cells were CD45RO-negative, positively selected for CCR7, excluding terminally differentiated effector memory CD45RA+ cells. The study, taken as a whole, reports: As a rule, naive subsets had a larger estimated richness than memory subsets.

This TCR came from a man aged 30 to 45 in good health. The chain is built from TRBV5-4 and TRBJ2-5; 7 bases are shared with TRBD2. Material: naive CD8+ T cells sorted from blood. The CDR3 loop is CASSLGGMGGSLETQYF. In DNA form, the CDR3 reads TGTGCCAGCAGCTTGGGGGGAATGGGCGGGAGTTTAGAGACCCAGTACTTC.